This is a list of T cell receptor beta chains from one sample in a study of CD8 T cells in ankylosing spondylitis. TCRdb called the 5' RACE reads again in MiXCR, with one record for every CDR3 protein. The table records some 140,000 distinct CDR3 sequences, roughly 8.3% of them present only once. Sequences were obtained from synovial fluid, either unsorted or a sorted T cell fraction (not recorded which). These TCRs come from a male donor with ankylosing spondylitis. CDR3s include the opening cysteine and the closing phenylalanine or tryptophan. D genes are given only for firm matches.

J gene,V gene,D gene,CDR3 protein
TRBJ1-1,TRBV20-1,NA,CSLNRVMNTEAFF
TRBJ2-2,TRBV28,NA,CASSLWLGANTGELFF
TRBJ2-3,TRBV18,NA,CASSTRGPSTDTQYF
TRBJ2-7,TRBV20-1,NA,CSAQIVKEQYF
TRBJ2-3,TRBV7-8,NA,CASSQAADTQYF
TRBJ1-3,TRBV20-1,NA,CSASALLQGGNTIYF
TRBJ1-6,TRBV27,TRBD1,CASTNTPPGTVNSPLHF
TRBJ2-1,TRBV5-6,TRBD2,CASSLARLAPYNEQFF
TRBJ2-6,TRBV6-4,NA,CASSTLSGTSLAGANVLTF
TRBJ2-2,TRBV6-2/TRBV6-3,NA,CASSLTQLPRTGELFF
TRBJ2-2,TRBV5-1,TRBD1,CASSVTGASTGELFF
TRBJ2-1,TRBV29-1,NA,CSVIGRYEQFF
TRBJ1-1,TRBV5-1,NA,CASSHSVGEGMNTEAFF
TRBJ1-5,TRBV19,NA,CASSNHVGGIYQPQHF
TRBJ2-1,TRBV20-1,TRBD2,CSALAASGGDEQFF
TRBJ2-3,TRBV20-1,NA,CSARRGASTDTQYF
TRBJ2-5,TRBV24-1,TRBD2,CATSDLGGGEETQYF
TRBJ2-1,TRBV5-8,NA,CASISPGSSYNEQFF
TRBJ2-1,TRBV11-2,TRBD2,CASSPLAGWGEQFF
TRBJ2-3,TRBV4-2,TRBD1,CASSQGQGTTDTQYF
TRBJ2-1,TRBV5-1,NA,CASSLAGPSYNEQFF
TRBJ2-5,TRBV20-1,TRBD1,CSASVRDRGPSETQYF
TRBJ2-4,TRBV15,TRBD2,CATSRGGTSQNIQYF
TRBJ2-5,TRBV18,NA,CASSPGQGGQETQYF
TRBJ1-1,TRBV5-1,TRBD1,CASSSLLGQETEAFF
TRBJ2-3,TRBV7-3,TRBD2,CASSLTSGDTQYF
TRBJ1-2,TRBV25-1,TRBD1,CASSEPRTGGVYGYTF
TRBJ1-2,TRBV20-1,NA,CSAAGPEGYTF